This TCR beta chain was recorded in a study of T cell repertoires in ileal Crohn's disease. Looking at the study overall: Every patient was operated on for stricturing (about 60%) or penetrating (39%) complications. Overall study results and limits: Sorted CD8 T cells held more high-frequency clones than CD4.

TCRB immunosequencing input was roughly 500 nanograms of biopsy DNA per sample. Clones were sequenced by immunoSEQ multiplex PCR, and TCRdb holds only the in-frame ones, with some missing. The table shows around 14,000 clones, with 80% occurring only once. Remarks on this clone: Its antigen remains unknown. The sample carries other DNA sequences with the same CDR3.

This receptor was identified in an adult with Crohn's disease. Sequencing used ileal tissue.

The CDR3 loop reads CASSLGRGETQYF. In DNA, the CDR3 is TGTGCCAGCAGCTTAGGACGGGGGGAGACCCAGTACTTC. The chain joins TRBV7-2 to TRBJ2-5; D is perhaps TRBD2 (6 bases). The V end lost 1 base, the J end lost 5 bases, and 8 bases lay between the germline ends. The CDR3 spans 13 residues. CDR1 and CDR2 (germline): SGHTA, FQGNSA. Variable domain in full (rest from reference TRBV7-2 and TRBJ2-5): GAGVSQSPSNKVTEKGKDVELRCDPISGHTALYWYRQSLGQGLEFLIYFQGNSAPDKSGLPSDRFSAERTGGSVSTLTIQRTQQEDSAVYLCASSLGRGETQYFGPGTRLLVL.